Below are 3 T cell receptor beta chains sequenced from a single sample in a study of blood T cell repertoires in COVID-19. This table comes from immunoSEQ multiplex PCR, and its TCRdb copy is limited to in-frame clones, with some not included. Here the sample spans about 350,000 clones, 88% being singletons. What was sequenced was PBMCs or T cells enriched from blood (not recorded which). The receptors stem from a woman aged 25 to 39 who had been exposed to COVID-19.

The chain uses TRBV6-5 and TRBJ1-2; D gene uncertain. V was cut by 1 base and J by 8 bases, with 20 bases left in between. Germline V CDR1 and CDR2: MNHEY, SVGAGI. CDR3 length: 16 amino acids. CDR3 nucleotides: TGTGCCAGCAGTTACTTTAACATTTTACTACGTGGGGGCTACACCTTC. It translates to CASSYFNILLRGGYTF.

This chain uses TRBV29-1 with TRBJ1-2; D is unclear. V dropped 5 bases and J dropped 4 bases, with 14 bases sitting between them. Germline V CDR1 and CDR2: SQVTM, ANQGSEA. CDR3 size: 13 residues. This chain's CDR3 is CSVPTMRAYGYTF. The CDR3 DNA follows: TGCAGCGTTCCCACTATGAGGGCCTATGGCTACACCTTC.

The chain employs TRBV10-2 and TRBJ2-1; maybe TRBD2 (7 bases). The CDR3 length is 13 residues. CDR1 is WSHSY and CDR2 is SAAADI in the germline V gene. Trimming took off 4 bases at V and 7 bases at J, with 11 bases between the two ends. CDR3: CASSVGRGNEQFF. Here the CDR3 DNA reads TGCGCCAGCAGTGTGGGGAGGGGGAATGAGCAGTTCTTC.